This T cell receptor beta chain is from a study of cytotoxic CD8 clonotypes in ibrutinib-treated CLL (dated by TCRdb to the early 2020s). With regard to the full study: The cohort included roughly 15 treatment-naive and about a dozen relapsed/refractory patients; some 18 were IGHV unmutated. Responses were partial in some 24 patients and complete in 2; after median about 63 months follow-up, roughly 14 stayed in remission and about 12 progressed. Samples at response were collected after a median of roughly 13 months of treatment, with a range of about 6 to 40 months. An average of 255,043 productive templates and tens of thousands of productive rearrangements was obtained per sample. Of the 85 to 90 participants in the trial, about two dozen had longitudinal samples available. Cryopreserved peripheral blood mononuclear cells were obtained prior to treatment, at the time of response, and at either disease progression or sustained remission. Every remission and progressive disease sample was obtained while ibrutinib was still being received by the patients. Points the paper makes about the study in general: At baseline, clonality was higher than in age-matched healthy donors and showed a strong correlation with circulating CD8+ T-cell counts. An increase in clonality was observed at ibrutinib response, with clonality remaining stable during sustained remission and falling back toward baseline at progression. Sampling times were not matched between sustained-remission and progressing patients, and lymph node repertoires were not studied. Public clonotypes were rare and either contracted or stayed stable during treatment, and the rise in clonality at ibrutinib response reflected the expansion of private clonotypes.

The time point label here, explained by the study, means: about a year on ibrutinib. For TCR beta library preparation, around 2.1 micrograms of genomic DNA were extracted from the cryopreserved PBMCs. Longitudinal blood samples from CLL patients on ibrutinib monotherapy were analyzed using high-throughput TCR beta sequencing. Patients were enrolled in a phase 2 open-label single-center ibrutinib monotherapy trial. The junction shows trimming of 3 bases on V and 7 bases on J, and the gene matches do not reach 17 bases of it. From the cysteine through the phenylalanine, the CDR3 covers 18 amino acids. Only the CDR3 DNA stays, 54 bases, in frame from base 1. CDR1 KGHSH and CDR2 LQKENI were looked up in the germline V gene. On a MiSeq, deep resolution sequencing aimed for a depth between 1 in 1 million and 1 in 200,000 T cells, with each clonotype covered around 9.2x on average. TCR beta libraries were generated with the immunoSEQ hsTCRB Kit. In the original analysis: Data were analyzed with ImmunoSEQ Data Assistant and ImmunoSEQ Analyzer, with V, D and J genes assigned per IMGT definitions. Clonality, with values ranging from 0 to 1, was calculated as one minus the normalized Shannon entropy of productive rearrangement frequencies. Public clonotype analysis was restricted to overrepresented clonotypes comprising at least 0.05% of each patient's repertoire. Some 12 age-matched healthy donor repertoires from immuneACCESS served as clonality controls. Imported from immuneACCESS, the table was reduced by TCRdb to in-frame sequences with V and J called. These copies leave out some clones; in studies compared against another copy, an unresolved V gene accounts for under half, and the cause of the remainder is not known. V and J calls plus clone size are reproduced from that table; the DNA served to infer D and trimming. This sample comprises fewer than 90,000 clones, roughly 72% of them detected only once. The ten biggest clones cover approximately 5% of the sample.

With regard to this clone: This receptor's antigen is unknown. No base quality information exists; no much larger clone differs at one position.

This TCR derives from a human donor with chronic lymphocytic leukemia. The rearrangement joined TRBV18 to TRBJ2-1; the central 8 bases match TRBD2. The input for sequencing was PBMCs, taken after 12 months of ibrutinib treatment. The CDR3 region: CASSPIGPAGVIQNEQFF. Read as DNA, the sequence is TGTGCCAGCTCACCCATAGGTCCAGCGGGGGTGATACAAAATGAGCAGTTCTTC.